A single sample gave rise to the 21 T cell receptor beta chains below, sequenced in a study of response to subunit inactivated influenza vaccine. TCRdb processed the RT-PCR reads anew with MiXCR; each CDR3 protein has one entry. The sample consists of about 800,000 distinct CDR3 sequences, around 20% of them appearing once. Here the sequenced sample was PBMCs from blood, taken approximately 5 days after vaccination. Receptors were obtained from a man in his forties or fifties who received an inactivated influenza vaccine.

This clonotype appeared a few times. This rearrangement joins TRBV7-2 to TRBJ1-6; D is uncertain. This CDR3 spans 12 amino acids. Germline values: CDR1 SGHTA, CDR2 FQGNSA. V lost 2 bases to trimming and J lost 7 bases, with 3 bases between them. Written as DNA, the CDR3 is TGTGCCAGCAGCTTACAGAATTCACCCCTCCACTTT. This codes for CASSLQNSPLHF.

V and J are TRBV20-1 and TRBJ2-1; D is ambiguous. The V end was cut by 3 bases, the J end by 0 bases, with 12 bases between. The CDR3 spans 15 residues. Germline CDR1 reads DFQATT; CDR2 reads SNEGSKA (reference sequence). CDR3: CSARGQLSSYNEQFF. The DNA of the CDR3 is TGCAGTGCTAGGGGCCAGCTAAGCTCCTACAATGAGCAGTTCTTC.

This sequence joins TRBV14 and TRBJ1-4; 7 bases match TRBD1. Germline V CDR1 and CDR2: SGHDN, FVKESK. CDR3 size: 15 residues. V shed 5 bases and J 3 bases; nucleotides not matched to a gene: 6. The CDR3 DNA reads TGTGCCAGCAGCGGTAACAGGGGTCCTAATGAAAAACTGTTTTTT. The encoded protein is CASSGNRGPNEKLFF.

This clonotype has just a few counts. CDR3 amino acids: CASSLARGGNSYEQYF. The DNA for the CDR3 is TGTGCCAGCAGTTTAGCGCGAGGGGGAAACTCCTACGAGCAGTACTTC. V and J are TRBV12-3 or TRBV12-4 and TRBJ2-7; perhaps TRBD1 as D (6 bases). V was cut by 0 bases and J by 0 bases, with 12 bases left in between. The CDR3 totals 16 residues.

This clonotype was detected a few times. The J gene is TRBJ1-1, the V gene TRBV5-1; a weak D match, TRBD1 (6 bases). CDR3 length equals 14 residues. CDR1 and CDR2 (germline): SGHRS, YFSETQ. V lost 4 bases and J 2 bases, leaving 12 bases between the germline ends. In DNA form, the CDR3 reads TGCGCCAGCAGCCATCCGGACAGAAACACTGAAGCTTTCTTT. Its translation: CASSHPDRNTEAFF.

This clonotype showed up just a few times. The chain carries TRBV5-6 and TRBJ2-7; tentative D call: TRBD1 (5 bases). V was cut by 5 bases and J by 2 bases, with 14 bases left in between. CDR1 and CDR2 from the germline V gene are SGHDT and YYEEEE. This CDR3 has 14 residues. CDR3 DNA: TGTGCCAGCAGTTTTATGACAGATACCTACGAGCAGTACTTC. It codes for CASSFMTDTYEQYF.

This clonotype came up a few times. The V gene is TRBV6-2 or TRBV6-3, the J gene TRBJ2-7, with 10 nucleotides matching TRBD1. With V trimmed by 2 bases and J by 0 bases, 4 bases remained unmatched. Germline V gene data show CDR1 as MNHEY and CDR2 as SVGEGT. The CDR3 is 16 amino acids. The CDR3 nucleotides are TGTGCCAGCAGTTACGGGACAGGGGTCCCCTCCTACGAGCAGTACTTC. Encoded protein: CASSYGTGVPSYEQYF.

V is TRBV24-1 and J is TRBJ2-3; TRBD1 matches at 9 bases. CDR1 KGHDR and CDR2 SFDVKD come from the germline V gene. V trimming: 6 bases; J trimming: 4 bases; junction bases outside the gene matches: 4. This CDR3 is built from 14 residues. The CDR3 coding sequence is TGTGCCACCAGTTCCGGACAGGGGCCAGATACGCAGTATTTT. Translation gives CATSSGQGPDTQYF.

J is TRBJ2-7 and V is TRBV6-1, with a possible D match to TRBD2 (5 bases). Germline assignment: CDR1 MNHNS and CDR2 SASEGT. Trimming removed 0 bases from V and 3 bases from J, with 9 bases in between. This CDR3 region has 14 residues. The CDR3 is CASSEAGVRYEQYF. The CDR3 coding sequence is TGTGCCAGCAGTGAAGCGGGAGTTCGCTACGAGCAGTACTTC.

The V gene is TRBV6-2 or TRBV6-3, the J gene TRBJ2-1, with 10 positions matching TRBD2. This CDR3 spans 15 amino acids. Germline V gives CDR1 MNHEY, CDR2 SVGEGT. With 7 bases clipped from V and 5 bases from J, the junction kept 8 bases outside the gene matches. This CDR3 is CASTASGRSNNEQFF. CDR3 coding DNA: TGTGCCAGCACCGCTAGCGGGAGAAGTAACAATGAGCAGTTCTTC.

The rearrangement uses TRBV5-1 and TRBJ1-1, with 10 bases matching TRBD1. With 0 bases clipped from V and 4 bases from J, the junction kept 3 bases outside the gene matches. CDR1 is SGHRS and CDR2 is YFSETQ in the germline V gene. The CDR3 sequence is 15 residues long. The CDR3 sequence: CASSLAWTGGTEAFF. The CDR3 DNA reads as TGCGCCAGCAGCTTGGCCTGGACAGGGGGCACTGAAGCTTTCTTT. The full variable domain, its missing parts supplied by reference TRBV5-1 and TRBJ1-1, is KAGVTQTPRYLIKTRGQQVTLSCSPISGHRSVSWYQQTPGQGLQFLFEYFSETQRNKGNFPGRFSGRQFSNSRSEMNVSTLELGDSALYLCASSLAWTGGTEAFFGQGTRLTVV.

This clonotype was counted a few times. CDR3 DNA: TGTGCCAGCAGCCCAGAAGGGGCTAGCTGGGAGCAGTACTTC. Amino acids: CASSPEGASWEQYF. V gene TRBV9 combines with J gene TRBJ2-7; D may be TRBD1 or TRBD2 (5 bases each). The CDR3 covers 14 residues. Germline V gene sequence: CDR1 SGDLS, CDR2 YYNGEE. The V end was cut by 4 bases, the J end by 7 bases, with 18 bases between.

The gene calls are TRBV29-1 and TRBJ2-1; no clear D. V shed 3 bases and J shed 5 bases, with 8 bases lying between them. From germline, CDR1 is SQVTM and CDR2 ANQGSEA. The CDR3 sequence is 12 residues long. In DNA form, the CDR3 reads TGCAGCGTTGACTATCTTAACAATGAGCAGTTCTTC. It codes for CSVDYLNNEQFF.

This clonotype came up a few times. J is TRBJ2-3 and V is TRBV4-3; D uncertain. Per germline, CDR1 LGHNA and CDR2 YSLEER. The CDR3 sequence is 17 residues long. Trimming left V 0 bases short and J 0 bases short, with 13 bases between. The CDR3 is CASSQDLRPYSTDTQYF. The CDR3 region has the DNA TGCGCCAGCAGCCAAGATTTGCGGCCCTATAGCACAGATACGCAGTATTTT.

J is TRBJ2-7 and V is TRBV2; no clear D. The germline V gene encodes CDR1 SNHLY and CDR2 FYNNEI. Trimming cost V 3 bases and J 6 bases, with 9 bases left between them. CDR3 length: 12 residues. CDR3 loop: CASSEAPGEQYF. CDR3 bases: TGTGCCAGCAGTGAGGCGCCGGGCGAGCAGTACTTC. The full variable domain, rest sourced from reference TRBV2 and TRBJ2-7, is EPEVTQTPSHQVTQMGQEVILRCVPISNHLYFYWYRQILGQKVEFLVSFYNNEISEKSEIFDDQFSVERPDGSNFTLKIRSTKLEDSAMYFCASSEAPGEQYFGPGTRLTVT.

This sequence joins TRBV27 and TRBJ2-1; 7 bases fit TRBD1. Germline CDR1 MNHEY, CDR2 SMNVEV (reference sequence). The V gene end was trimmed by 5 bases and the J gene end by 3 bases; junction bases not matched to a gene: 1. CDR3 length: 13 residues. In nucleotides, the CDR3 is TGTGCCAGCAGTCGACAGGGCTACAATGAGCAGTTCTTC. This codes for CASSRQGYNEQFF.

The sample holds a few counts of this clonotype. The chain carries TRBV12-3 or TRBV12-4 and TRBJ2-2, with a tentative D call TRBD1 (6 bases). The CDR3 runs 15 residues. The V end was cut by 6 bases, the J end by 3 bases, with 14 bases between. In DNA form, the CDR3 reads TGTGCCAGCAGGTCCATCAGGGGTTACACCGGGGAGCTGTTTTTT. It is translated as CASRSIRGYTGELFF.

The rearrangement uses TRBV7-6 and TRBJ2-3; D may correspond to TRBD1 or TRBD2 (5 bases each). V gave up 5 bases and J gave up 7 bases, with 13 bases separating them. The CDR3 covers 13 residues. Looked up from germline, CDR1 is SGHVS and CDR2 is FNYEAQ. The CDR3 DNA is TGTGCCAGCAGCCTTCCGGGGACCAATACGCAGTATTTT. This gives the protein CASSLPGTNTQYF.

This chain connects TRBV3-1 to TRBJ2-7; the D gene is possibly TRBD2 (7 bases). V lost 3 bases and J 2 bases, leaving 11 bases between the germline ends. The CDR3 spans 14 residues. Germline V CDR1 and CDR2: LGHDT, YNNKEL (reference sequence). The CDR3 region is CASSHGGPTYEQYF. The CDR3 coding sequence is TGTGCCAGCAGCCACGGGGGGCCTACCTACGAGCAGTACTTC.

This clonotype has a handful of counts. The CDR3 here is CASSQALGGGLQETQYF. The CDR3 DNA follows: TGCGCCAGCAGCCAAGCATTGGGCGGGGGCCTCCAAGAGACCCAGTACTTC. The chain is built from TRBV4-3 and TRBJ2-5; D is perhaps TRBD2 (7 bases). V was pared by 1 base and J by 1 base, with 16 bases between. Germline assignment: CDR1 LGHNA and CDR2 YSLEER. This CDR3 comprises 17 residues.

The chain links TRBV6-5 to TRBJ2-1, with 14 bases lining up with TRBD2. The V and J ends lost 0 bases and 3 bases, in that order; junction bases with no gene match: 4. The CDR3 has 18 residues. The V gene's germline CDR1 is MNHEY and CDR2 SVGAGI. CDR3 loop: CASSYSGLAGGVYNEQFF. CDR3 nucleotides: TGTGCCAGCAGTTACTCCGGACTAGCGGGAGGCGTCTACAATGAGCAGTTCTTC.